Detailed here is one TCR beta chain. In this sample, this clone turned up a few times. Its antigen remains unidentified. Per-nucleotide qualities are absent, and no much larger clonotype sits a single base away. Donors formed part of the validation cohort, which comprised 120 subjects and was distinct from the first cohort of fewer than 750 subjects. To prepare the library, the immunoSEQ multiplex PCR assay was applied. The paper's processing steps were these. To diagnose cytomegalovirus status from the catalog of TCR beta chain sequences, a statistical classification framework was built. Sourced from immuneACCESS, this table was stored by TCRdb with only in-frame sequences that have V and J called. A share of the clones is absent; for the studies checked, an unresolved V gene accounts for under half, and the remainder has no known explanation. V, J and clone size reflect that table, while D and trimming were determined from the DNA. For this sample the table gives around 180,000 clones, of which 84% were detected only once. In total, the top ten clones hold approximately 7% of the sample.

The source of the sample is a study of cytomegalovirus exposure and HLA in healthy donors (dated by TCRdb to the late 2010s). Study-wide context: According to a later analysis, one platform produced both the approximately 110 validation repertoires and the approximately 670 repertoires of the first cohort. The study combined high-throughput TCR immunosequencing, statistical association of individual TCRs with disease status, and machine learning to predict cytomegalovirus infection status. The study aimed to test whether cataloging public T cell receptors could reveal signatures of past pathogen exposure. A separate validation cohort of about 110 different subjects was used in addition to the approximately 670-subject first cohort. General findings and caveats noted by the study authors: A few of the identified cytomegalovirus-associated TCR beta chains were confirmed in vitro to be specific for cytomegalovirus antigens. A later analysis found that TCRs clustered in the first cohort also tended to co-occur in the 120 or so validation repertoires, with 90% to 95% of cluster scores above 0. The validation cohort had no HLA typing available for a later analysis, so co-occurrence within that cohort was assessed over all 130 or so repertoires. A total of fewer than 200 TCR beta chains were listed by the study as associated with cytomegalovirus. The authors suggested that the approach could potentially be extended to other disease states and immunological phenotypes. The classifier was reported to diagnose cytomegalovirus status with high specificity and sensitivity in both the original cohort and the validation cohort. Most TCR sequences were seen in very few donors, while some public TCRs were found in many individuals.

V loses 3 bases, J loses 7 bases, and the germline ends lie 12 bases apart. Via the germline V gene, CDR1 is KGHSH and CDR2 LQKENI. Its CDR3 holds 14 amino acids, cysteine through phenylalanine. This entry keeps only the CDR3 DNA: 42 bases, framed from base 1. What was sequenced was PBMCs. The V and J genes are TRBV18 and TRBJ1-4, with the D gene not confidently named. The receptor's source is a man aged 18 to 29 in good health and CMV-seropositive. CDR3 protein: CASSPGQPGEKLFF. The nucleotides read TGTGCCAGCTCACCTGGGCAACCTGGTGAAAAACTGTTTTTT.